These 12 T cell receptor beta chains came from one sample sequenced in a study of Ad26.COV2.S vaccination and SARS-CoV-2 variants. Generated by immunoSEQ multiplex PCR, the TCRdb table keeps only in-frame clones and is missing some. The top ten clones hold approximately 1.7% of a sample with about 500,000 clones, nearly 90% of them seen once. Treatment noted: about 20 received Ad26.COV2.S at low or high dose, single or two shots; 5 received placebo; per-sample allocation not given. Sampling took place 63 days after the first vaccine or placebo injection. Sequenced material: peripheral blood, taken in a trial of Ad26.COV2.S vaccine versus placebo. All receptors derive from a person between 18 and 60 years old who received the Ad26.COV2.S COVID-19 vaccine or a placebo.

This chain links TRBV18 with TRBJ2-7; possible D gene TRBD1, 5 bases. CDR3 length equals 15 residues. Trimming stripped 3 bases from V and 0 bases from J, with 12 bases between. Germline V CDR1 and CDR2: KGHSH, LQKENI. The CDR3 coding sequence is TGTGCCAGCTCACCCCAGGGTGGGCCCTCCTACGAGCAGTACTTC. Protein sequence: CASSPQGGPSYEQYF.

The chain is built from TRBV29-1 and TRBJ1-1, with TRBD1 matching 7 bases. Germline CDR1 reads SQVTM; CDR2 reads ANQGSEA. V was clipped by 7 bases and J by 12 bases; unmatched bases: 5. CDR3 size: 9 residues. The CDR3 DNA follows: TGCAGCGGAGACAGGGCACCTTTCTTT. It encodes CSGDRAPFF.

The V and J genes are TRBV24-1 and TRBJ2-1; D is ambiguous. This CDR3 is 12 amino acids long. Germline-derived CDR1 and CDR2 are KGHDR and SFDVKD. The V and J ends lost 3 bases and 6 bases respectively, with 5 bases between them. This chain's CDR3 is CATSDRFNEQFF. For the CDR3, the DNA is TGTGCCACCAGTGATCGTTTCAATGAGCAGTTCTTC.

This chain uses TRBV11-3 with TRBJ2-7; TRBD2 might be the D (5 bases). The CDR3 has 16 residues. Germline-derived CDR1 and CDR2 are SGHNT and YENEEA. V lost 1 base and J 6 bases, leaving 19 bases between the germline ends. DNA of the CDR3: TGTGCCAGCAGCTTAGGAGGGTTACAGCCCCTGGCCGAGCAGTACTTC. Encoded protein: CASSLGGLQPLAEQYF.

The sample holds one count of this clone. The chain combines TRBV6-6 with TRBJ2-1; no clear D gene. The CDR3 extends over 17 amino acids. Trimming took 5 bases from V and 0 from J, leaving 17 bases between them. In germline, CDR1 is MNHNY, CDR2 SVGAGI (reference sequence). The CDR3 loop is CASSRRRGSSSYNEQFF. The DNA for the CDR3 is TGTGCCAGCAGTCGGCGCCGCGGCTCAAGCTCCTACAATGAGCAGTTCTTC.

This chain connects TRBV2 to TRBJ1-5; 9 positions agree with TRBD1. Germline assignment: CDR1 SNHLY and CDR2 FYNNEI. The CDR3 covers 15 residues. Trimming cost V 4 bases and J 7 bases; bases outside gene matches: 8. CDR3 protein: CASSGDRAGRQPQHF. CDR3 sequence (DNA): TGTGCCAGCAGTGGGGACAGGGCCGGTCGGCAGCCCCAGCATTTT. The whole variable domain, filled in from reference TRBV2 and TRBJ1-5, reads EPEVTQTPSHQVTQMGQEVILRCVPISNHLYFYWYRQILGQKVEFLVSFYNNEISEKSEIFDDQFSVERPDGSNFTLKIRSTKLEDSAMYFCASSGDRAGRQPQHFGDGTRLSIL.

The chain couples TRBV6-4 to TRBJ2-2; 8 bases map to TRBD2. Per the germline V gene, CDR1 is MRHNA and CDR2 is SNTAGT. V was clipped by 10 bases and J by 10 bases; unmatched bases: 8. This CDR3 has 12 amino acids. CDR3 DNA: TGTGCCACGCCGGGGGGGCCGGAGGAGCTGTTTTTT. Translated, it gives CATPGGPEELFF.

The chain combines TRBV19 with TRBJ2-7; tentatively, D is TRBD1 (5 bases). The CDR3 runs to 15 residues. The V gene's germline CDR1 is LNHDA and CDR2 SQIVND (reference sequence). V shed 5 bases and J shed 2 bases, with 16 bases lying between them. CDR3 nucleotides: TGTGCCAGTAGTTGGGGAAATACAGGTACCTACGAGCAGTACTTC. Amino acids: CASSWGNTGTYEQYF.

To note about this clone: This CDR3 is also generated by other DNA sequences in the sample. The rearrangement links TRBV9 to TRBJ1-1; D remains unclear. Germline CDR1 SGDLS, CDR2 YYNGEE. This CDR3 has 13 amino acids. V shed 0 bases and J shed 0 bases, with 3 bases lying between them. The CDR3 protein is CASSVAVNTEAFF. The CDR3 nucleotides read TGTGCCAGCAGCGTAGCGGTGAACACTGAAGCTTTCTTT.

CDR3 DNA sequence: TGTGCCAGTAGTATTGACAGGGGGAATATGGATGGCTACACCTTC. Protein: CASSIDRGNMDGYTF. This rearrangement joins TRBV19 to TRBJ1-2; TRBD1 matches 9 bases. This CDR3 is built from 15 residues. Per germline, CDR1 LNHDA and CDR2 SQIVND (reference sequence). Trimming at V came to 3 bases and at J to 6 bases, leaving 8 bases not matched to a gene. Based on the CDR3 plus reference TRBV19 and TRBJ1-2, the full variable domain is DGGITQSPKYLFRKEGQNVTLSCEQNLNHDAMYWYRQDPGQGLRLIYYSQIVNDFQKGDIAEGYSVSREKKESFPLTVTSAQKNPTAFYLCASSIDRGNMDGYTFGSGTRLTVV.

The chain carries TRBV4-3 and TRBJ2-6, with D hard to call. V was pared by 1 base and J by 0 bases, with 7 bases between. CDR3 length: 16 amino acids. Germline V gene lookup returns CDR1 LGHNA and CDR2 YSLEER. The CDR3 sequence is CASSQAYASGANVLTF. Here the CDR3 DNA reads TGCGCCAGCAGCCAAGCTTACGCCTCTGGGGCCAACGTCCTGACTTTC.

The sample holds one count of this clone. The chain recombines TRBV28 with TRBJ1-3; D gene ambiguous. Per germline, CDR1 MDHEN and CDR2 SYDVKM. Trimming stripped 5 bases from V and 0 bases from J, with 20 bases between. The CDR3 contains 18 residues. CDR3 coding DNA: TGTGCCAGCAGTCTATACCGGGATCCTAGGAGCTCTGGAAACACCATATATTTT. It codes for CASSLYRDPRSSGNTIYF.